Shown below are 21 T cell receptor beta chains from a single sample sequenced in a study of blood T cell repertoires in COVID-19. Sequencing was performed with immunoSEQ multiplex PCR; in TCRdb, only in-frame clones are kept and a portion is missing. Of fewer than 250,000 clones in the sample, roughly 85% were seen once. The sample was PBMCs or T cells enriched from blood (not recorded which). The receptors come from a woman in her forties or fifties with acute COVID-19.

This rearrangement joins TRBV5-1 to TRBJ1-3, with D uncertain. Germline CDR1 is SGHRS and CDR2 is YFSETQ. CDR3 length: 14 residues. Trimming stripped 4 bases from V and 4 bases from J, with 12 bases between. In DNA, the CDR3 is TGCGCCAGCAGCCGTGCGGGCGTCGGAAACACCATATATTTT. Translating it yields CASSRAGVGNTIYF.

V usage is TRBV7-2 and J usage is TRBJ1-3, with 7 nucleotides matching TRBD1. The CDR3 length is 15 residues. The V segment lost 1 base and the J segment 4 bases; nucleotides outside the gene matches: 4. CDR1 SGHTA and CDR2 FQGNSA come from the germline V gene. CDR3 residues: CASSLGQGGGNTIYF. The CDR3 region has the DNA TGTGCCAGCAGCTTAGGACAGGGTGGCGGAAACACCATATATTTT.

The gene calls are TRBV2 and TRBJ1-4; TRBD1 matches 8 bases. The germline V gene encodes CDR1 SNHLY and CDR2 FYNNEI. CDR3 length: 16 amino acids. V shed 3 bases and J 5 bases; nucleotides not matched to a gene: 8. CDR3 DNA: TGTGCCAGCAGTGATCCCGGACAGGGTAGAAATGAAAAACTGTTTTTT. It codes for CASSDPGQGRNEKLFF.

The chain has TRBV9 and TRBJ2-1; 11 bases map to TRBD1. This CDR3 comprises 14 residues. Trimming took 3 bases from V and 9 from J; bases not matched to a gene: 5. The germline CDR1 and CDR2 sequences are SGDLS and YYNGEE. The CDR3 loop is CASSEWTGGTEQFF. The CDR3 region has the DNA TGTGCCAGCAGCGAGTGGACAGGGGGCACTGAGCAGTTCTTC.

The V and J genes are TRBV5-1 and TRBJ2-1; 9 positions agree with TRBD1. CDR1 is SGHRS and CDR2 is YFSETQ in the germline V gene. The CDR3 runs 15 residues. After removal of 2 bases from V and 7 bases from J, the junction contained 7 bases not matched to a gene. CDR3: CASSLSPGTGNEQFF. The CDR3 nucleotides are TGCGCCAGCAGCTTAAGTCCCGGGACAGGGAATGAGCAGTTCTTC.

This clone was detected once. CDR3 sequence reads: CASSQDRGVNTEAFF. The CDR3 coding sequence is TGCGCCAGCAGCCAAGACAGGGGGGTGAACACTGAAGCTTTCTTT. The chain links TRBV4-1 to TRBJ1-1; 7 positions agree with TRBD1. Trimming cost V 0 bases and J 0 bases; bases outside gene matches: 1. Per the germline V gene, CDR1 is MGHRA and CDR2 is YSYEKL. This CDR3 contains 15 residues.

The chain couples TRBV7-9 to TRBJ2-4, with TRBD1 matching 8 bases. Germline CDR1 is SEHNR and CDR2 is FQNEAQ (reference sequence). With V trimmed by 4 bases and J by 0 bases, 8 bases remained unmatched. The CDR3 consists of 17 residues. The CDR3 sequence: CASSSTRGPLAKNIQYF. The CDR3 DNA reads TGTGCCAGCAGCTCCACCAGGGGGCCTCTAGCCAAAAACATTCAGTACTTC.

The chain carries TRBV19 and TRBJ1-2, with D maybe TRBD1 (6 bases). CDR3 length: 15 residues. V was shortened by 2 bases and J by 2 bases, with 12 bases between the two germline ends. Germline CDR1 reads LNHDA; CDR2 reads SQIVND (reference sequence). Here the CDR3 reads CASSINRASNYGYTF. The CDR3, as DNA: TGTGCCAGTAGTATAAACAGGGCCTCGAACTATGGCTACACCTTC.

On this clone itself: Within the sample, other DNA sequences also encode this same CDR3. The gene calls are TRBV9 and TRBJ2-7, with 7 bases aligning to TRBD2. Per germline, CDR1 SGDLS and CDR2 YYNGEE. The junction had 2 bases not matched to a gene; V was cut back by 0 bases and J by 2 bases. This CDR3 region has 14 residues. The CDR3 DNA sequence: TGTGCCAGCAGCGTAGGCAGCGGGACCTACGAGCAGTACTTC. It specifies CASSVGSGTYEQYF. Looking up the rest from reference TRBV9 and TRBJ2-7 gives the full variable domain: DSGVTQTPKHLITATGQRVTLRCSPRSGDLSVYWYQQSLDQGLQFLIQYYNGEERAKGNILERFSAQQFPDLHSELNLSSLELGDSALYFCASSVGSGTYEQYFGPGTRLTVT.

The chain uses TRBV5-8 and TRBJ2-2, with TRBD2 as a possible D gene (5 bases). This CDR3 contains 14 residues. The germline V and J ends were trimmed by 3 bases and 5 bases, with 11 bases remaining between them. Germline values: CDR1 SGHTS, CDR2 YDEGEE. The chain's CDR3 is CASSYRERTGELFF. In DNA, the CDR3 is TGTGCCAGCAGCTACCGGGAACGGACCGGGGAGCTGTTTTTT.

This clone is a singleton in its sample. This chain uses TRBV7-9 with TRBJ1-3, with TRBD1 matching 8 bases. V was clipped by 2 bases and J by 0 bases; unmatched bases: 6. The CDR3 sequence is 17 residues long. Looked up from germline, CDR1 is SEHNR and CDR2 is FQNEAQ (reference sequence). The CDR3 nucleotides are TGTGCCAGCAGCTTAACCGGGACAGGTACCTCTGGAAACACCATATATTTT. The encoded protein is CASSLTGTGTSGNTIYF.

This rearrangement joins TRBV7-2 to TRBJ1-2; unclear D gene. V was shortened by 5 bases and J by 4 bases, with 8 bases between the two germline ends. CDR3 length equals 12 residues. Germline-derived CDR1 and CDR2 are SGHTA and FQGNSA. The CDR3 coding sequence is TGTGCCAGCAGCCTCGGGTTCTATGGCTACACCTTC. Its protein product is CASSLGFYGYTF.

The V call is TRBV18, the J call TRBJ2-7; 7 nucleotides match TRBD2. The CDR3 consists of 14 residues. Germline CDR1 KGHSH, CDR2 LQKENI. J was trimmed by 3 bases and V by 2 bases; bases with no gene match: 4. CDR3 protein: CASSPAKRGYEQYF. The CDR3 bases are TGTGCCAGCTCACCAGCAAAGCGGGGCTACGAGCAGTACTTC. Full variable domain (rest looked up from reference TRBV18 and TRBJ2-7): NAGVMQNPRHLVRRRGQEARLRCSPMKGHSHVYWYRQLPEEGLKFMVYLQKENIIDESGMPKERFSAEFPKEGPSILRIQQVVRGDSAAYFCASSPAKRGYEQYFGPGTRLTVT.

The gene calls are TRBV7-2 and TRBJ1-4; a weak D match, TRBD1 (6 bases). With 4 bases removed from V and 8 bases from J, the gap between germline ends came to 17 bases. Germline values: CDR1 SGHTA, CDR2 FQGNSA. The CDR3 covers 15 residues. This CDR3 is CASSSEQGAREKLFF. CDR3 DNA: TGTGCCAGCAGCTCGGAACAGGGAGCCCGGGAAAAACTGTTTTTT.

This chain uses TRBV30 with TRBJ2-7; TRBD2 matches 7 bases. Looked up from germline, CDR1 is GTSNPN and CDR2 is SVGIG (reference sequence). The CDR3 runs to 17 residues. V shed 4 bases, J shed 2 bases, and the junction held 17 bases outside the gene matches. CDR3 protein: CAWTKEWGGGVTYEQYF. The CDR3 nucleotides read TGTGCCTGGACCAAAGAATGGGGGGGAGGGGTAACCTACGAGCAGTACTTC. Full variable domain (missing parts from reference TRBV30 and TRBJ2-7): SQTIHQWPATLVQPVGSPLSLECTVEGTSNPNLYWYRQAAGRGLQLLFYSVGIGQISSEVPQNLSASRPQDRQFILSSKKLLLSDSGFYLCAWTKEWGGGVTYEQYFGPGTRLTVT.

This rearrangement joins TRBV9 to TRBJ2-1, with 9 bases identical to TRBD2. This CDR3 comprises 16 residues. Germline assignment: CDR1 SGDLS and CDR2 YYNGEE. V gave up 3 bases and J gave up 5 bases; unmatched junction bases: 9. This CDR3 reads CASSARGLARNNEQFF. The CDR3 DNA follows: TGTGCCAGCAGCGCCCGGGGACTAGCAAGGAACAATGAGCAGTTCTTC.

The gene calls are TRBV6-4 and TRBJ2-3; 7 nucleotides agree with TRBD1. V lost 8 bases to trimming and J lost 4 bases; unmatched junction nucleotides: 18. Germline V lookup: CDR1 MRHNA, CDR2 SNTAGT. The CDR3 is made up of 17 amino acids. DNA of the CDR3: TGTGCCAGCTATACTTCCGGGACAGATTCTTTTCCAGATACGCAGTATTTT. This encodes CASYTSGTDSFPDTQYF.

The chain employs TRBV3-1 (or the pseudogene TRBV3-2) and TRBJ1-2; D is ambiguous. The ends were cut back, 0 bases at V and 7 bases at J, with 15 bases in the middle. Germline-derived CDR1 and CDR2 are LGHDT and YNNKEL (reference sequence). This CDR3 is 15 amino acids long. CDR3 nucleotide sequence: TGTGCCAGCAGCCAAGAGGGCTTCGGGGAGGCTGGCTACACCTTC. Residues: CASSQEGFGEAGYTF.

The J gene is TRBJ1-6, the V gene TRBV18, with 9 nucleotides matching TRBD1. Germline V gene data show CDR1 as KGHSH and CDR2 as LQKENI. This CDR3 contains 14 residues. Trimming at V came to 3 bases and at J to 7 bases, leaving 1 base not matched to a gene. CDR3 coding DNA: TGTGCCAGCTCACCCGGGACAGGGAATTCACCCCTCCACTTT. Translated, it gives CASSPGTGNSPLHF.

The chain joins TRBV21-1 to TRBJ2-2; TRBD1, as called in the table, went unchecked against the DNA. TRBV21-1 constitutes a pseudogene. CDR3 length equals 17 residues. This chain's CDR3 is CASSIFSAGTGTGELFF. In nucleotides, the CDR3 is TGTGCCAGCAGCATTTTCAGCGCCGGGACAGGGACCGGGGAGCTGTTTTTT.

The chain joins TRBV19 to TRBJ1-6; 9 bases are shared with TRBD1. The germline V gene has CDR1 LNHDA and CDR2 SQIVND (reference sequence). The CDR3 contains 14 residues. J was trimmed by 8 bases and V by 5 bases; bases with no gene match: 4. The CDR3 DNA reads as TGTGCCAGTAGTTCAGGACAGGGGTATTCACCCCTCCACTTT. Translation gives CASSSGQGYSPLHF.